The source of this TCR beta chain is a study of T cells in Graves' hyperthyroidism and ophthalmopathy (dated 2019 in TCRdb). Looking at the study overall: Peripheral blood samples were taken at the time of initial diagnosis, prior to any treatment. The paper reports TCR Vbeta CDR3 sequencing of some 140 peripheral blood samples: around 45 ophthalmopathy, under 80 hyperthyroidism and roughly 17 progressor patients. After sampling, hyperthyroidism patients received methimazole starting at 30 mg daily, and ophthalmopathy patients received high-dose intravenous methylprednisolone. Prospective prediction of ophthalmopathy was tested in an independent validation cohort consisting of some 18 hyperthyroidism patients and some 15 patients who later progressed to ophthalmopathy. A discovery cohort of around 100 patients, roughly 40 with Graves' ophthalmopathy and 55 to 60 with stable Graves' hyperthyroidism, was used to find distinguishing TCR V-J signatures. The approximately 95 discovery patients were divided at random into training and test sets in a 7:3 ratio. In about six Graves' hyperthyroidism patients, the study also compared T-cell repertoires from thyroid tissue with T-cell repertoires from blood.

Results and caveats for the whole study, not just this receptor: A 13 V-J signature model separated ophthalmopathy from stable hyperthyroidism, with around 91% sensitivity and approximately 81% specificity in cross-validation and 80%/75% in testing. Most expanded thyroid clonotypes (frequency above 0.001) were also detected in blood, suggesting blood repertoires may reflect thyroid immune responses. In validation, progression to ophthalmopathy was predicted by the model with approximately 67% sensitivity and nearly 75% specificity, a median of about 6.4 months before onset. Sample size was not statistically predetermined, and investigators were not blinded to group allocation.

This clonotype was recorded a few times. There is no known antigen for this receptor. The sample holds no much larger clone one base away, and base qualities are not on file. TCR beta CDR3 regions were amplified from RNA transcripts. For the first round of RT-PCR on the TCR CDR3, the HTBI primer set was used together with the Qiagen OneStep RT-PCR kit. Libraries were constructed in a second round of multiplex PCR, after which size selection and purification were carried out. The libraries were sequenced on an Illumina HiSeq2000 using paired-end 100 bp reads. The authors' pipeline ran thus. SOAPnuke was used to process the raw data, throwing out any read that contained adapters or uncalled bases, had a mean Phred below 15, or lacked an exact constant-primer or identifier match. COPE v1.2.5 was used to merge high-quality paired reads, and clonotypes were defined as unique nucleotide sequences. MiTCR v1.1 was used to align clonotypes to the IMGT TRBV, TRBD and TRBJ reference segments. The analysis was restricted to V-J combinations with a frequency above 0.0001, which together covered roughly 99% of the repertoires. A TCS score was defined as the ratio of F50 (clonal expansion) to E x V (chaos), with BLOSUM62-based TCRdist applied between CDR3 peptides within each V-J. Welch's t-statistics and random forest reduced roughly 530 V-J features to 13, which were used in a naive Bayes classifier (R e1071). The public sequencing data were trimmed at Q25 with fastp and processed into clonotypes with MiXCR by TCRdb, which kept only in-frame beta chains. Each CDR3 protein gets just one entry, which takes the most common genes and DNA from the rows behind it. In this record, the V and J calls reflect TCRdb's handling and not the investigators' own analysis. A total of fewer than 650,000 distinct CDR3 sequences appear in this sample, approximately 15% of them only once. The ten largest clones take up 4.5% to 6% of the sample.

Including the terminal cysteine and phenylalanine, the CDR3 comprises 17 residues. The CDR3 DNA has 51 bases and is translated from base 1. Sequences LNHDA (CDR1) and SQIVND (CDR2) are obtained from the germline V gene (reference sequence). V drops 3 bases and J drops 1 base, leaving 16 bases in between. Hyperthyroidism patients were newly diagnosed, with disease duration under 2 months, and aged 18 to 65 years. Exclusion was applied to patients with uncontrolled infections, other autoimmune diseases, pregnancy or lactation. Diagnoses were established on the basis of clinical symptoms, serum thyroxine and TRAb, thyroid ultrasound, and orbital computed tomography. Blood from progressor patients was drawn when they were first diagnosed with hyperthyroidism, before any ophthalmopathy symptoms appeared. PBMCs were isolated from more than 9 ml of fresh peripheral blood by Ficoll-Paque density gradient centrifugation. Progressor patients were first diagnosed with Graves' hyperthyroidism and then developed ophthalmopathy during follow-up. Total RNA was extracted using Trizol reagent, and RNA quality was assessed on an Agilent 2100 Bioanalyzer.

The receptor chain draws on TRBV19 and TRBJ1-5; a tentative D call is TRBD1 (5 bases match). This TCR was recovered from a woman aged 30 to 39 with Graves' hyperthyroidism that later progressed to Graves' ophthalmopathy. Source material: blood. CDR3 region: CASSIVGGWLSNQPQHF. The DNA sequence is given as TGTGCCAGTAGTATCGTTGGGGGGTGGTTAAGCAATCAGCCCCAGCATTTT.